The following is a T cell receptor (beta chain) sequence with its context. The antigen is not known. The data stem from a study of vaccination and CD4 T cells after COVID-19. V lost 2 bases to trimming and J lost 2 bases, with 6 bases between them. The CDR3 is 13 residues long. Germline V gene lookup returns CDR1 MNHEY and CDR2 SVGEGT. Treatment of the sample: approximately 10-day PBMC culture with coronavirus spike peptide pools or control peptides (ViraFEST assay). Whole-study results and caveats: Among reactive clones from convalescent patients, a median roughly 90% appeared only post-vaccination.

The Oncomine TCR Beta short-read assay was what sequenced the DNA obtained from cultured CD4+ T cells. TCRdb processed the PCR reads anew with MiXCR; each CDR3 protein has one entry. The repertoire holds around 20,000 distinct CDR3 sequences, with 45% to 60% as singletons. Sequencing was done on a sample of CD4+ T cells from blood, cultured in vitro. The source of this sequence is a human donor who had recovered from COVID-19. The V call is TRBV6-2 or TRBV6-3, the J call TRBJ1-1; D gene ambiguous. The CDR3 DNA sequence: TGTGCCAGCAGTTACGGGGAAAACACTGAAGCTTTCTTT. Its translation is CASSYGENTEAFF.